The following is a T cell receptor (beta chain) sequence with its context. The antigen this receptor binds is unknown. Base quality data are lacking; no much larger clone is found one base away. The sample is drawn from a study of PD-1 blockade in classical Hodgkin lymphoma (dated by TCRdb to the early 2020s). Background on the whole study: Nivolumab dosing was 3 mg/kg intravenously every 2 weeks, continuing until either disease progression or unacceptable toxicity. A peripheral blood immune signature of response to PD-1 blockade in classical Hodgkin lymphoma was defined using TCR beta sequencing and CyTOF.

What this sample's time point label stands for: cycle 4 day 1 (C4D1), after five to seven weeks of nivolumab. All trial patients had relapsed after autologous stem cell transplantation, with cohorts A, B and C differing in prior brentuximab vedotin exposure. Using a Miltenyi CD8+ T cell isolation kit, CD8+ T cells were purified from thawed PBMCs through magnetic negative selection. The trial cohort was composed of roughly 60 patients with relapsed/refractory classical Hodgkin lymphoma, for whom complete response, partial response or progressive disease was recorded as best overall response. Single-agent nivolumab was administered to trial patients in the multi-cohort phase II CheckMate 205 trial. An independent review committee assessed best overall response by applying the 2007 International Working Group response criteria. Trial PBMCs were collected just before the start of nivolumab (C1D1) and during therapy at cycle 2 day 1 and cycle 4 day 1. Peripheral blood was collected in 8 mL Vacutainer Cell Preparation Tubes, from which PBMCs were isolated by centrifugation and then cryopreserved. Purified CD4+ and CD8+ fractions were generated only in cases for which an additional PBMC sample was available. Magnetically labelled cells were removed on LS columns in a quadroMACS separator, and the flow-through was retained as the purified fraction.

Study-wide conclusions, independent of this receptor: Only a single clinical trial cohort was studied, and what caused the repertoire differences, possibly disease activity or prior therapy, remained undefined. Trial patients achieving complete response had baseline diversity similar to newly diagnosed patients, whereas partial responders and progressors had significantly lower diversity. Newly diagnosed patients were reported to have lower baseline TCR diversity than healthy donors, and relapsed/refractory patients were reported to have lower baseline TCR diversity still. CD4+ but not CD8+ TCR diversity rose significantly by C4D1 (p=0.0027 vs p=0.16), most apparent in complete responders (p=0.02). Patients starting nivolumab less than 1 year after ASCT had lower diversity and were excluded from later analyses to avoid confounding by immune reconstitution.

The Qiagen DNeasy kit was used to extract genomic DNA both from unsorted PBMCs and from the negatively selected CD4+ and CD8+ fractions. TCR beta CDR3 regions were amplified by immunoSEQ multiplex PCR using primers annealing to V and J segments. Amplification bias was minimized using a synthetic immune receptor repertoire, and residual bias was removed computationally after sequencing. Per the authors' processing: Repertoire diversity was quantified as the Shannon entropy index using custom Python scripts. Unsorted, CD4+ and CD8+ repertoires were examined separately, except in combined analyses, for which CD4+ and CD8+ sequences were merged in silico. A clone was considered expanded if an increase in frequency of at least 2-fold after treatment relative to C1D1 was found, and a pseudocount of 0.5 was applied to clones undetected at baseline. Clones with 0 or 1 copy at C1D1 were classified as singleton clones, and clones with 2 or more copies were classified as non-singleton clones. By matching protein sequences in sorted samples from the same patient, clones expanded in unsorted samples were annotated as CD4+, CD8+ or unknown. Diversity changes from C1D1 to C4D1 were tested in paired samples using Wilcoxon tests. Drawn from immuneACCESS, this table holds only the in-frame rearrangements with V and J called that TCRdb kept. Clones are partly lost; checked studies trace under half to an unresolved V gene and leave the rest unexplained. D and trimming come from the DNA, and the V and J calls and clone size come from that table. The table for this sample lists 5,000 to 7,000 clones; around 73% of them were counted only once. The ten largest account for 10% to 15% of the sample.

From a lookup of the germline V gene, CDR1 and CDR2 are WSHSY and SAAADI. At the junction V is shortened by 10 bases and J by 15 bases; bases outside the gene matches: 8. Inclusive of the bounding cysteine and phenylalanine, the CDR3 is 11 residues long. CDR3 DNA only is kept here, 33 bases in frame from base 1. The chain is assembled from TRBV10-2 and TRBJ2-1, and TRBD2 matches 11 of the central bases. This receptor was obtained from a human donor with classical Hodgkin lymphoma. The sample consisted of CD8+ T cells from blood, taken before the fourth cycle of nivolumab. The sequence in DNA is TGCGCCACCAAGACTAGCGGGATATGGTTCTTC. It translates to CATKTSGIWFF.